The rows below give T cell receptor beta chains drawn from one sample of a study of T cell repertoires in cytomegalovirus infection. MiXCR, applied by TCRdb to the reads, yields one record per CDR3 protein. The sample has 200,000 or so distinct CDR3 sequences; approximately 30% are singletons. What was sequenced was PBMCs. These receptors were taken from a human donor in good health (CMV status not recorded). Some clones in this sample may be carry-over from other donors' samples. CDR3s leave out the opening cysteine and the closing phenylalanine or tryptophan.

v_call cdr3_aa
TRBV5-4 ASSLAGTGDPQH
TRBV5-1 ASLGPGRSEAF
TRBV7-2 ASSLGGWEQY
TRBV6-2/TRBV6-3 ASSEWMQANTEAF
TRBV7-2 ASSRYTEAF
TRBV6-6 ASRPTLGNTEAF
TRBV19 ASSKQVDTEAF
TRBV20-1 SAPGQGDQETQY
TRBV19 ASTPGGAGANTEAF
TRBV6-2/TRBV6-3 ASRTPGLAGQETQY
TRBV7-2 ASSLLAGGETQY
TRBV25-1 ASSGGTVLSTDTQY
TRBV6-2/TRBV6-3 ASSPGLAGGLGTDTQY
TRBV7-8 ASSLVRPRQTDTQY
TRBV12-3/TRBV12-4 ASSPSTGNGYT
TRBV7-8 ASSLTRQGVSYNEQF
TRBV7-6 ASSLDRAEQY
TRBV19 ASSQPGSHGYEQY
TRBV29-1 SAMEGGTGYGYT
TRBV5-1 ASSAGQPNYGYT
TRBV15 ATSRTGGYGYT
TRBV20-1 SARRDWGNEQF
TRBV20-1 SALMGWDAYGYT
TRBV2 ASRELSEQF
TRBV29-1 SVGGPHYGYT
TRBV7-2 ASSLTTDQETQY
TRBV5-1 ASSLGRRGYEQY
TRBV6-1 ASSEARDSQETQY
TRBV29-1 SVGGLAGFHEQF
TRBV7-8 ASSPDRVVGELF
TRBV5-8 ASRGGGASLPNTEAF
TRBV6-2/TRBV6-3 ASRRTGVNSPLH
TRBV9 ASSVRATNTEAF
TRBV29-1 SVRANQETQY
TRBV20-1 SARTGLNTDTQY